Listed below are T cell receptor beta chains from one sample, sequenced in a study of beta chain features in type 1 diabetes. Using immunoSEQ multiplex PCR, the repertoire was profiled, and TCRdb retains in-frame clones only, with some absent. This table has around 500,000 clones, approximately 10% appearing once. The sample was naive CD4+ T cells from blood. These receptors all stem from a woman younger than 30 in good health. Both conserved end residues are part of each CDR3. D genes are given only for firm matches. Only part of the rows carry a size: once, few, many, or a class if the clone is expanded.

d_gene: NA
abundance: NA
v_gene: TRBV2
j_gene: TRBJ2-5
CDR3aa: CASSVGQQETQYF
CDR3nt: TGTGCCAGCAGTGTCGGCCAGCAAGAGACCCAGTACTTC

d_gene: NA
abundance: NA
v_gene: TRBV7-3
j_gene: TRBJ2-2
CDR3aa: CASSRLAGASGELFF
CDR3nt: TGTGCCAGCAGCCGGCTTGCAGGAGCGTCCGGGGAGCTGTTTTTT

d_gene: TRBD2
abundance: NA
v_gene: TRBV15
j_gene: TRBJ2-1
CDR3aa: CATSRSLAGVYNEQFF
CDR3nt: TGTGCCACCAGCAGATCACTAGCGGGAGTTTACAATGAGCAGTTCTTC

d_gene: NA
abundance: few
v_gene: TRBV6-1
j_gene: TRBJ2-6
CDR3aa: CASRSLPGANVLTF
CDR3nt: TGTGCCAGCAGAAGTCTTCCCGGGGCCAACGTCCTGACTTTC

d_gene: NA
abundance: many
v_gene: TRBV11-3
j_gene: TRBJ2-1
CDR3aa: CASKKDSYNEQFF
CDR3nt: TGTGCCAGCAAGAAGGACAGTTACAATGAGCAGTTCTTC

d_gene: TRBD1
abundance: NA
v_gene: TRBV28
j_gene: TRBJ2-5
CDR3aa: CASSHLGQGARETQYF
CDR3nt: TGTGCCAGCAGTCACTTGGGACAGGGGGCTAGGGAGACCCAGTACTTC

d_gene: NA
abundance: NA
v_gene: TRBV7-9
j_gene: TRBJ2-5
CDR3aa: CASSSSGTGVEETQYF
CDR3nt: TGTGCCAGCAGCTCATCCGGGACCGGCGTTGAAGAGACCCAGTACTTC

d_gene: NA
abundance: once
v_gene: TRBV5-1
j_gene: TRBJ2-5
CDR3aa: CASSLGSGETQYF
CDR3nt: TGCGCCAGCAGCTTGGGGTCGGGCGAGACCCAGTACTTC

d_gene: TRBD1
abundance: NA
v_gene: TRBV7-2
j_gene: TRBJ2-1
CDR3aa: CASTKGDRGYTEQFF
CDR3nt: TGTGCCAGCACCAAGGGGGACAGGGGATATACAGAGCAGTTCTTC

d_gene: NA
abundance: NA
v_gene: TRBV7-2
j_gene: TRBJ2-5
CDR3aa: CASSRGQVETQYF
CDR3nt: TGTGCCAGCAGTCGCGGTCAAGTGGAGACCCAGTACTTC

d_gene: NA
abundance: NA
v_gene: TRBV5-1
j_gene: TRBJ2-1
CDR3aa: CASSAGRHNEQFF
CDR3nt: TGCGCCAGCAGTGCGGGGCGCCACAATGAGCAGTTCTTC

d_gene: TRBD1
abundance: few
v_gene: TRBV28
j_gene: TRBJ2-4
CDR3aa: CASSPGTGPMLAKNIQYF
CDR3nt: TGTGCCAGCAGTCCCGGGACAGGGCCAATGCTAGCCAAAAACATTCAGTACTTC

d_gene: TRBD1
abundance: NA
v_gene: TRBV5-1
j_gene: TRBJ2-1
CDR3aa: CASSLGTGSHEQFF
CDR3nt: TGCGCCAGCAGCTTGGGGACAGGGTCCCATGAGCAGTTCTTC

d_gene: TRBD2
abundance: NA
v_gene: TRBV7-9
j_gene: TRBJ2-7
CDR3aa: CASSLGTSGSASYEQYF
CDR3nt: TGTGCCAGCAGCTTAGGGACTAGCGGGAGTGCGAGCTACGAGCAGTACTTC

d_gene: TRBD1
abundance: few
v_gene: TRBV9
j_gene: TRBJ2-1
CDR3aa: CASSVVTGGYNEQFF
CDR3nt: TGTGCCAGCAGCGTAGTGACAGGGGGATACAATGAGCAGTTCTTC

d_gene: NA
abundance: few
v_gene: TRBV7-2
j_gene: TRBJ2-1
CDR3aa: CASSEKNEQFF
CDR3nt: TGTGCCAGCAGCGAAAAAAATGAGCAGTTCTTC

d_gene: TRBD2
abundance: few
v_gene: TRBV11-3
j_gene: TRBJ2-1
CDR3aa: CASSPGPRENNEQFF
CDR3nt: TGTGCCAGCAGCCCCGGCCCGCGGGAGAACAATGAGCAGTTCTTC

d_gene: NA
abundance: NA
v_gene: TRBV7-2
j_gene: TRBJ2-3
CDR3aa: CASSLFPDTQYF
CDR3nt: TGTGCCAGCAGCTTATTCCCCGATACGCAGTATTTT

d_gene: TRBD1
abundance: few
v_gene: TRBV29-1
j_gene: TRBJ2-6
CDR3aa: CSVASWDRAAGANVLTF
CDR3nt: TGCAGCGTCGCATCGTGGGACAGGGCTGCTGGGGCCAACGTCCTGACTTTC

d_gene: TRBD1
abundance: few
v_gene: TRBV14
j_gene: TRBJ2-3
CDR3aa: CASSPFTGTGLSSTDTQYF
CDR3nt: TGTGCCAGCAGCCCATTCACCGGGACAGGCCTTTCTAGCACAGATACGCAGTATTTT

d_gene: NA
abundance: few
v_gene: TRBV9
j_gene: TRBJ2-1
CDR3aa: CASSASGNGYNEQFF
CDR3nt: TGTGCCAGCAGCGCCTCCGGAAATGGCTACAATGAGCAGTTCTTC

d_gene: NA
abundance: NA
v_gene: TRBV7-9
j_gene: TRBJ1-1
CDR3aa: CASSLGLDRSRSEAFF
CDR3nt: TGTGCCAGCAGCTTAGGCCTCGACAGGTCTAGGTCTGAAGCTTTCTTT

d_gene: NA
abundance: NA
v_gene: TRBV28
j_gene: TRBJ1-2
CDR3aa: CASSDGFSGYTF
CDR3nt: TGTGCCAGCAGCGACGGGTTCTCTGGCTACACCTTC

d_gene: NA
abundance: NA
v_gene: TRBV7-2
j_gene: TRBJ2-6
CDR3aa: CASSLGRSSGANVLTF
CDR3nt: TGTGCCAGCAGCTTAGGACGTTCCTCTGGGGCCAACGTCCTGACTTTC

d_gene: TRBD1
abundance: few
v_gene: TRBV11-3
j_gene: TRBJ2-2
CDR3aa: CASSLTGQGRTGELFF
CDR3nt: TGTGCCAGCAGCTTAACCGGACAGGGGAGGACCGGGGAGCTGTTTTTT

d_gene: NA
abundance: NA
v_gene: TRBV7-9
j_gene: TRBJ2-1
CDR3aa: CASSMTRAATNEQFF
CDR3nt: TGTGCCAGCAGCATGACTCGGGCTGCGACAAATGAGCAGTTCTTC

d_gene: NA
abundance: NA
v_gene: TRBV7-9
j_gene: TRBJ1-1
CDR3aa: CASSLISNTEAFF
CDR3nt: TGTGCCAGCAGCTTAATATCGAACACTGAAGCTTTCTTT

d_gene: NA
abundance: NA
v_gene: TRBV29-1
j_gene: TRBJ2-5
CDR3aa: CSVEGVLRQETQYF
CDR3nt: TGCAGCGTTGAGGGGGTACTGAGACAAGAGACCCAGTACTTC

d_gene: NA
abundance: NA
v_gene: TRBV5-1
j_gene: TRBJ2-5
CDR3aa: CASSEPQETQYF
CDR3nt: TGCGCCAGCAGCGAGCCGCAAGAGACCCAGTACTTC

d_gene: NA
abundance: NA
v_gene: TRBV4-3
j_gene: TRBJ2-5
CDR3aa: CASSQGSGVPETQYF
CDR3nt: TGCGCCAGCAGCCAAGGGTCCGGGGTCCCAGAGACCCAGTACTTC

d_gene: NA
abundance: NA
v_gene: TRBV30
j_gene: TRBJ1-5
CDR3aa: CAWSGGFNQPQHF
CDR3nt: TGTGCCTGGTCCGGAGGGTTCAATCAGCCCCAGCATTTT

d_gene: NA
abundance: many
v_gene: TRBV10-3
j_gene: TRBJ2-5
CDR3aa: CAISNGGETQYF
CDR3nt: TGTGCCATCAGTAACGGTGGAGAGACCCAGTACTTC

d_gene: TRBD1
abundance: few
v_gene: TRBV15
j_gene: TRBJ1-2
CDR3aa: CATSSQVPTGDRYGYTF
CDR3nt: TGTGCCACCAGCAGCCAAGTACCCACAGGGGATCGCTATGGCTACACCTTC

d_gene: NA
abundance: few
v_gene: TRBV19
j_gene: TRBJ2-3
CDR3aa: CASSTRQVTDTQYF
CDR3nt: TGTGCCAGTAGTACCAGACAGGTCACAGATACGCAGTATTTT

d_gene: NA
abundance: NA
v_gene: TRBV25-1
j_gene: TRBJ1-4
CDR3aa: CASSETNEKLFF
CDR3nt: TGTGCCAGCAGTGAGACTAATGAAAAACTGTTTTTT

d_gene: NA
abundance: NA
v_gene: TRBV15
j_gene: TRBJ2-5
CDR3aa: CATSRGRETQYF
CDR3nt: TGTGCCACCAGCAGGGGGAGAGAGACCCAGTACTTC

d_gene: NA
abundance: NA
v_gene: TRBV5-1
j_gene: TRBJ2-4
CDR3aa: CASSFDSKNIQYF
CDR3nt: TGCGCCAGCAGCTTCGACAGCAAAAACATTCAGTACTTC

d_gene: NA
abundance: NA
v_gene: TRBV19
j_gene: TRBJ1-5
CDR3aa: CASSRDMSNQPQHF
CDR3nt: TGTGCCAGTAGTAGAGACATGAGCAATCAGCCCCAGCATTTT

d_gene: NA
abundance: NA
v_gene: TRBV7-9
j_gene: TRBJ2-7
CDR3aa: CASSLGDYEQYF
CDR3nt: TGTGCCAGCAGCCTGGGGGACTACGAGCAGTACTTC

d_gene: NA
abundance: few
v_gene: TRBV5-1
j_gene: TRBJ1-1
CDR3aa: CASSLESAYTEAFF
CDR3nt: TGCGCCAGCAGCTTGGAATCGGCTTATACTGAAGCTTTCTTT

d_gene: NA
abundance: few
v_gene: TRBV29-1
j_gene: TRBJ1-3
CDR3aa: CSVLYSGNTIYF
CDR3nt: TGCAGCGTCCTTTACTCTGGAAACACCATATATTTT

d_gene: NA
abundance: few
v_gene: TRBV2
j_gene: TRBJ1-5
CDR3aa: CASSETDRNQPQHF
CDR3nt: TGTGCCAGCAGTGAAACGGATCGCAATCAGCCCCAGCATTTT

d_gene: NA
abundance: NA
v_gene: TRBV10-3
j_gene: TRBJ2-5
CDR3aa: CAISRQEQETQYF
CDR3nt: TGTGCCATCAGCAGACAGGAGCAAGAGACCCAGTACTTC

d_gene: TRBD1
abundance: NA
v_gene: TRBV30
j_gene: TRBJ1-1
CDR3aa: CAWSVQGIDLAFF
CDR3nt: TGTGCCTGGAGTGTACAGGGGATTGATTTGGCTTTCTTT

d_gene: NA
abundance: NA
v_gene: TRBV4-3
j_gene: TRBJ2-7
CDR3aa: CASSQEGRLRPYEQYF
CDR3nt: TGCGCCAGCAGCCAAGAAGGAAGGCTAAGGCCGTACGAGCAGTACTTC

d_gene: TRBD2
abundance: few
v_gene: TRBV9
j_gene: TRBJ2-5
CDR3aa: CASSGRGSGAETQYF
CDR3nt: TGTGCCAGCAGCGGCCGGGGAAGCGGGGCGGAGACCCAGTACTTC

d_gene: TRBD1
abundance: NA
v_gene: TRBV15
j_gene: TRBJ2-4
CDR3aa: CATSRKGQGLNIQYF
CDR3nt: TGTGCCACCAGCAGAAAAGGACAGGGTCTAAACATTCAGTACTTC

d_gene: NA
abundance: NA
v_gene: TRBV2
j_gene: TRBJ2-7
CDR3aa: CASSGQRLEPGLNKQYF
CDR3nt: TGTGCCAGCAGTGGGCAGCGTCTAGAGCCGGGACTGAATAAGCAGTACTTC

d_gene: NA
abundance: NA
v_gene: TRBV19
j_gene: TRBJ2-7
CDR3aa: CASSRGNEQYF
CDR3nt: TGTGCCAGTAGTCGGGGTAACGAGCAGTACTTC

d_gene: NA
abundance: few
v_gene: TRBV6-1
j_gene: TRBJ2-1
CDR3aa: CASSGRRPYNEQFF
CDR3nt: TGTGCCAGCAGTGGGCGGAGGCCATACAATGAGCAGTTCTTC

d_gene: NA
abundance: few
v_gene: TRBV6-1
j_gene: TRBJ2-4
CDR3aa: CATLLHSLAKNIQYF
CDR3nt: TGTGCCACCCTCCTACACAGTCTAGCCAAAAACATTCAGTACTTC

d_gene: NA
abundance: NA
v_gene: TRBV28
j_gene: TRBJ2-1
CDR3aa: CASSLSRPEQFF
CDR3nt: TGTGCCAGCAGTTTATCTCGTCCTGAGCAGTTCTTC

d_gene: NA
abundance: NA
v_gene: TRBV7-9
j_gene: TRBJ1-4
CDR3aa: CASSLGETGRLFF
CDR3nt: TGTGCCAGCAGCTTAGGGGAGACAGGAAGACTGTTTTTT

d_gene: NA
abundance: few
v_gene: TRBV27
j_gene: TRBJ1-1
CDR3aa: CASGRVFNTEAFF
CDR3nt: TGTGCCAGCGGGAGGGTCTTCAACACTGAAGCTTTCTTT

d_gene: TRBD1
abundance: few
v_gene: TRBV2
j_gene: TRBJ2-5
CDR3aa: CASKSTGVTETQYF
CDR3nt: TGTGCCAGCAAGTCGACAGGGGTAACGGAGACCCAGTACTTC

d_gene: NA
abundance: NA
v_gene: TRBV5-1
j_gene: TRBJ1-2
CDR3aa: CASSPDGKTYGYTF
CDR3nt: TGCGCCAGCAGCCCGGACGGAAAAACCTATGGCTACACCTTC

d_gene: NA
abundance: NA
v_gene: TRBV6-4
j_gene: TRBJ1-6
CDR3aa: CASSLIPDRNSPLHF
CDR3nt: TGTGCCAGCAGCCTCATCCCGGACAGAAATTCACCCCTCCACTTT

d_gene: NA
abundance: few
v_gene: TRBV29-1
j_gene: TRBJ2-1
CDR3aa: CSVGADDYNEQFF
CDR3nt: TGCAGCGTTGGGGCGGACGATTACAATGAGCAGTTCTTC

d_gene: NA
abundance: few
v_gene: TRBV30
j_gene: TRBJ1-3
CDR3aa: CAWSPGKVLSGNTIYF
CDR3nt: TGTGCCTGGAGTCCTGGGAAGGTCCTCTCTGGAAACACCATATATTTT